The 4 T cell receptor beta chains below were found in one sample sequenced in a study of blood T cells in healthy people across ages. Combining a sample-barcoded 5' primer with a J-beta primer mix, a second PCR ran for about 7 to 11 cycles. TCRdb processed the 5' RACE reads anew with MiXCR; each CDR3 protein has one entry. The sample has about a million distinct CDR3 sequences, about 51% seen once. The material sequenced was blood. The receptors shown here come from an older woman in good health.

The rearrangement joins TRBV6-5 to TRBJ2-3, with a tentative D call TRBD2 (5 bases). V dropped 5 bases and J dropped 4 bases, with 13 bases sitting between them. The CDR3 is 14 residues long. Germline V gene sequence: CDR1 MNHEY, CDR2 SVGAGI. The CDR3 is CASSKRISADTQYF. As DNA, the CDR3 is TGTGCCAGCAGTAAGAGGATTAGCGCAGATACGCAGTATTTT.

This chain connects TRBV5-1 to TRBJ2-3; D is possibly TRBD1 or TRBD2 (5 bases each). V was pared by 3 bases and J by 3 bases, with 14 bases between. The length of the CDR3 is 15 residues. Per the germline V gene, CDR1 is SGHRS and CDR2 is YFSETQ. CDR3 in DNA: TGCGCCAGCAGCTCCACCGGCAGGGAGACAGATACGCAGTATTTT. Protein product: CASSSTGRETDTQYF.

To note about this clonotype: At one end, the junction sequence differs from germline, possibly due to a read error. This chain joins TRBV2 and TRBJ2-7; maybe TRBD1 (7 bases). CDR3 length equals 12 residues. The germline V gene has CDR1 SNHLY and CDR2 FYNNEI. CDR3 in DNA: TGTGTCAGCAGCAGGGGGAGGAACGAGCAGTACTTC. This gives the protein CVSSRGRNEQYF.

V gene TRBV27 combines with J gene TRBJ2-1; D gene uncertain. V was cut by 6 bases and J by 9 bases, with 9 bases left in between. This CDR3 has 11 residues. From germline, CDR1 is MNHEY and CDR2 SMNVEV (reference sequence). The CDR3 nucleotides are TGTGCCAGCAGCATTCAGACTGAGCAGTTCTTC. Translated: CASSIQTEQFF.